This TCR beta chain was obtained from a study of cytomegalovirus exposure and HLA in healthy donors. Findings of the study overall: In a later analysis, at a false discovery rate of 0.05, some 15,000 TCR beta sequences were associated with HLA alleles.

J lost 2 bases, V lost 8 bases, and 3 bases had no gene match. CDR1 and CDR2 from the germline V gene are LNHDA and SQIVND (reference sequence). The CDR3 contains 13 residues. Both 60 Vbeta primers and 13 Jbeta primers went into the PCR. The repertoire was sequenced with immunoSEQ multiplex PCR; TCRdb's copy has only in-frame clones and lacks some. The table shows fewer than 150,000 clones, with 80% occurring only once. On this clone itself: Its antigen is as yet unknown.

The V call is TRBV19, the J call TRBJ1-2, with 9 bases that match TRBD1. The sequencing input was PBMCs. This TCR was sampled from a female donor in good health and CMV-seropositive. The CDR3 spells CASGGTGNYGYTF. The DNA of the CDR3 is TGTGCCAGTGGAGGGACAGGGAACTATGGCTACACCTTC.